These T cell receptor beta chains were read from a single sample in a study of tumour-infiltrating T cells in Burkitt lymphoma. Measured with immunoSEQ multiplex PCR; TCRdb has only the in-frame clones, and not every one. Of thousands of clones in the sample, around 72% are singletons; the top ten hold about 37%. The sequenced material came from tumor tissue. The receptors derive from a human donor with diffuse large B-cell lymphoma. Each CDR3 is given with its conserved first and last residue. A D gene is named only where the DNA matches it firmly. Only part of the rows carry a size: once, few, many, or a class if the clone is expanded.

clone_size: -; j_call: TRBJ2-5; d_call: TRBD2; v_call: TRBV9; cdr3_aa: CASSVAPAGGTQETQYF; cdr3_nt: TGTGCCAGCAGCGTAGCCCCGGCCGGGGGGACCCAAGAGACCCAGTACTTC
clone_size: -; j_call: TRBJ1-1; d_call: -; v_call: TRBV20-1; cdr3_aa: CSAPVRAEAFF; cdr3_nt: TGCAGTGCTCCCGTCAGGGCCGAAGCTTTCTTT
clone_size: large; j_call: TRBJ2-3; d_call: TRBD2; v_call: TRBV10-2; cdr3_aa: CASSLVLAGADTQYF; cdr3_nt: TGCGCCAGCAGTCTTGTTCTAGCGGGAGCAGATACGCAGTATTTT
clone_size: -; j_call: TRBJ2-2; d_call: TRBD1; v_call: TRBV6-1; cdr3_aa: CASSVRGPRVTLAGELFF; cdr3_nt: TGTGCCAGCAGTGTCAGGGGGCCCCGGGTCACATTAGCCGGGGAGCTGTTTTTT
clone_size: -; j_call: TRBJ1-2; d_call: -; v_call: TRBV5-1; cdr3_aa: CASSLGTPGYGYTF; cdr3_nt: TGCGCCAGCAGCTTGGGTACCCCCGGGTATGGCTACACCTTC
clone_size: few; j_call: TRBJ1-5; d_call: -; v_call: TRBV4-1; cdr3_aa: CASSHPGRGQPQHF; cdr3_nt: TGCGCCAGCAGCCACCCGGGACGGGGTCAGCCCCAGCATTTT
clone_size: -; j_call: TRBJ2-5; d_call: -; v_call: TRBV27; cdr3_aa: CASSFGPQETQYF; cdr3_nt: TGTGCCAGCAGTTTTGGCCCACAAGAGACCCAGTACTTC
clone_size: -; j_call: TRBJ1-5; d_call: -; v_call: TRBV10-3; cdr3_aa: CAISGRTEWPQHF; cdr3_nt: TGTGCCATCAGCGGAAGGACAGAATGGCCCCAGCATTTT
clone_size: -; j_call: TRBJ1-2; d_call: -; v_call: TRBV4-1; cdr3_aa: CASSQDRGAAYGYTF; cdr3_nt: TGCGCCAGCAGCCAAGATCGGGGGGCCGCCTATGGCTACACCTTC
clone_size: -; j_call: TRBJ1-6; d_call: -; v_call: TRBV5-1; cdr3_aa: CASSPSGGHNSPLHF; cdr3_nt: TGCGCCAGCAGCCCCAGTGGGGGGCATAATTCACCCCTCCACTTT
clone_size: few; j_call: TRBJ2-7; d_call: -; v_call: TRBV9; cdr3_aa: CASSVAEGYEQYF; cdr3_nt: TGTGCCAGCAGCGTAGCTGAGGGATACGAGCAGTACTTC
clone_size: -; j_call: TRBJ1-1; d_call: -; v_call: TRBV4-3; cdr3_aa: CASSQVLGKNTEAFF; cdr3_nt: TGCGCCAGCAGCCAAGTTTTAGGGAAGAACACTGAAGCTTTCTTT
clone_size: -; j_call: TRBJ2-7; d_call: -; v_call: TRBV5-5; cdr3_aa: CASSFRGTSSHEQYF; cdr3_nt: TGTGCCAGCAGCTTCCGGGGAACCAGCAGCCACGAGCAGTACTTC
clone_size: once; j_call: TRBJ1-1; d_call: TRBD1; v_call: TRBV19; cdr3_aa: CASRATGDTEAFF; cdr3_nt: TGTGCCAGTAGGGCAACAGGGGACACTGAAGCTTTCTTT